This T cell receptor (beta chain) emerged from a study of T cell responses to AZD1222 COVID-19 vaccine. There are 15 residues in the CDR3. After removal of 0 bases from V and 4 bases from J, the junction contained 4 bases not matched to a gene. Germline CDR1 reads SGDLS; CDR2 reads YYNGEE. A remark on this clone: Antigen unknown.

Assay: immunoSEQ multiplex PCR; the TCRdb copy retains only in-frame clones and omits some. The sample has over 120,000 clones; about nine tenths are singletons. Points from the study as a whole: Across the whole spike, CD4 TCRs peaked at regions 160-218 and 743-854. Nearly half of spike-specific TCRs reportedly target unmutated variant regions.

This clonotype originated in an adult who received the AZD1222 COVID-19 vaccine. The V gene is TRBV9, the J gene TRBJ2-1, with 7 positions matching TRBD1. This material consisted of peripheral blood, taken 28 days after the second AZD1222 dose. The CDR3 DNA reads as TGTGCCAGCAGCGTAGGTACGGGACAGTACAATGAGCAGTTCTTC. It specifies CASSVGTGQYNEQFF.